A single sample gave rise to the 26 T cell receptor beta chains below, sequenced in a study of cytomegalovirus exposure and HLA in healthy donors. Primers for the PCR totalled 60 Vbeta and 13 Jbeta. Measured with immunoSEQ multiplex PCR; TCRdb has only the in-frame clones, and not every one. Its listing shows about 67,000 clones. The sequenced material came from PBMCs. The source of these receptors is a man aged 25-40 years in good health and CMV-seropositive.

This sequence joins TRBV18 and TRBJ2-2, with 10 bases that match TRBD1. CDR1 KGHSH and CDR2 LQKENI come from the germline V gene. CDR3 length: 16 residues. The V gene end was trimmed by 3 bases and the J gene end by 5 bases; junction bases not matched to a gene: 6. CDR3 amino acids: CASSPRTGGDTGELFF. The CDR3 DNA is TGTGCCAGCTCACCTCGGACAGGGGGAGATACCGGGGAGCTGTTTTTT.

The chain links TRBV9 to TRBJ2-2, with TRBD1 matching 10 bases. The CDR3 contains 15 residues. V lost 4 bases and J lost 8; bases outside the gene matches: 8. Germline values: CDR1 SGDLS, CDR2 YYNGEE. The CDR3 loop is CASSQGQGLLGELFF. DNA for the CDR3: TGTGCCAGCAGCCAGGGACAGGGGTTGTTAGGGGAGCTGTTTTTT.

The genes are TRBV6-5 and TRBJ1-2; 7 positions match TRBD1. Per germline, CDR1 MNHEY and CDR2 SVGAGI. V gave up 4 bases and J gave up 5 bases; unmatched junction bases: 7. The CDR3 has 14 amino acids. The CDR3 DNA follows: TGTGCCAGCAGTTCCTCCGGGGACAGTTATGGCTACACCTTC. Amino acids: CASSSSGDSYGYTF.

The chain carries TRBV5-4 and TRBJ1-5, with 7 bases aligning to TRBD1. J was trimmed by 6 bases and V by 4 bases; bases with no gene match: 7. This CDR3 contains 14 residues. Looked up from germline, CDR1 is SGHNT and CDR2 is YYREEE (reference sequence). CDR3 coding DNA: TGTGCCAGCAGCCGCGACAGGGACGGTCAGCCCCAGCATTTT. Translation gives CASSRDRDGQPQHF.

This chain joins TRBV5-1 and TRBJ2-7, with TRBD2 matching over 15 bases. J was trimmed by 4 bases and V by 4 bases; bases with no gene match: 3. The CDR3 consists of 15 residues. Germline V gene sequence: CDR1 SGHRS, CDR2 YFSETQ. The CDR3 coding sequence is TGCGCCAGCAGCCCCGGACTAGCGGGAGGGTACGAGCAGTACTTC. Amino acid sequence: CASSPGLAGGYEQYF.

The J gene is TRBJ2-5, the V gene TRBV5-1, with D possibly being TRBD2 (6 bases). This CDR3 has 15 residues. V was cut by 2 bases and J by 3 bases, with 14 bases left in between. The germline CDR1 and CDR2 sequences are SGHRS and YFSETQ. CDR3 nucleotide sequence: TGCGCCAGCAGCTTTGGTTCGGGGGTCGAAGAGACCCAGTACTTC. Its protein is CASSFGSGVEETQYF.

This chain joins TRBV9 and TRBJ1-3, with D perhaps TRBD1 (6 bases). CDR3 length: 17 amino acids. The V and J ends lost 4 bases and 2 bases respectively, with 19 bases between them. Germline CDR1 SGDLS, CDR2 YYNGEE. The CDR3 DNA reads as TGTGCCAGCAGCCCAAGGGGGAACAGGGAAACTGGAAACACCATATATTTT. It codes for CASSPRGNRETGNTIYF.

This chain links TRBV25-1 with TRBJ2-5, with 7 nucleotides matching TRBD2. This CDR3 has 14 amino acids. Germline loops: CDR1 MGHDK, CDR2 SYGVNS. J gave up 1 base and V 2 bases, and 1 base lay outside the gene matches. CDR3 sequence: CASSEGEGQETQYF. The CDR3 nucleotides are TGTGCCAGCAGTGAAGGGGAGGGCCAAGAGACCCAGTACTTC. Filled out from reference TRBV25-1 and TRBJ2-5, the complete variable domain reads EADIYQTPRYLVIGTGKKITLECSQTMGHDKMYWYQQDPGMELHLIHYSYGVNSTEKGDLSSESTVSRIRTEHFPLTLESARPSHTSQYLCASSEGEGQETQYFGPGTRLLVL.

This CDR3 reads CAYKGSGEKLFF. The DNA for the CDR3 is TGTGCCTATAAGGGTAGCGGTGAAAAACTGTTTTTT. The chain combines TRBV30 with TRBJ1-4; D is unresolved. CDR1 is GTSNPN, CDR2 SVGIG, per germline (reference sequence). There are 12 residues in the CDR3. Trimming shortened V by 7 bases and J by 7 bases, and 13 bases separated the two germline ends.

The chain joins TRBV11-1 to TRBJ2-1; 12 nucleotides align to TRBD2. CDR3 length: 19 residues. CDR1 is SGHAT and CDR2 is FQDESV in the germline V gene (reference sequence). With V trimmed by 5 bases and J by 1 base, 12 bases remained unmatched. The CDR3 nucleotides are TGTGCCAGCAGCCCAAGGGAACTAGCGGGAGGATCGTCCTACAATGAGCAGTTCTTC. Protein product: CASSPRELAGGSSYNEQFF.

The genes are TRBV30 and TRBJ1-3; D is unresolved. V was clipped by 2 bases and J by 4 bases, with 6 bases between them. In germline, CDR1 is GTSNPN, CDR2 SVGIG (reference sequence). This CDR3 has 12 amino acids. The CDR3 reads CAWSSKGNTIYF. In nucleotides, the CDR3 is TGTGCCTGGAGTTCTAAGGGAAACACCATATATTTT.

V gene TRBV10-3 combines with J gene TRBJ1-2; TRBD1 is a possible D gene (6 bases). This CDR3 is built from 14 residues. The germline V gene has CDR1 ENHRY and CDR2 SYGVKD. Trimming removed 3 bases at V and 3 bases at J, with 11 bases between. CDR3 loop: CAISDPGGDYGYTF. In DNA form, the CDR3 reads TGTGCCATCAGTGATCCGGGGGGCGACTATGGCTACACCTTC.

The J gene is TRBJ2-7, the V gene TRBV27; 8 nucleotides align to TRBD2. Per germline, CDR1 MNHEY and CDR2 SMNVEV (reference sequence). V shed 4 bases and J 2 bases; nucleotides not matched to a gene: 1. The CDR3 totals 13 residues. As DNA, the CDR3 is TGTGCCAGCAGTTCGCGGGGGGCCTACGAGCAGTACTTC. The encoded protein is CASSSRGAYEQYF.

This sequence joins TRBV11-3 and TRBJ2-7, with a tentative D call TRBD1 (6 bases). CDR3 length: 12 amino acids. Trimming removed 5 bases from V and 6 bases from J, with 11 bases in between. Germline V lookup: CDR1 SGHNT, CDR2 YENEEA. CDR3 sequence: CASSKIRGEQYF. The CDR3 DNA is TGTGCCAGCAGCAAAATCAGGGGCGAGCAGTACTTC.

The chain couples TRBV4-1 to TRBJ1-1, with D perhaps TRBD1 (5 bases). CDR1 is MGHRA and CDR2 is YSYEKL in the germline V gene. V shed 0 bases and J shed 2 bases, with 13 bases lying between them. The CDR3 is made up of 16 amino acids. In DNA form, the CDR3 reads TGCGCCAGCAGCCAAGAAGGCGGGGCTTTAAACACTGAAGCTTTCTTT. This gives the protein CASSQEGGALNTEAFF.

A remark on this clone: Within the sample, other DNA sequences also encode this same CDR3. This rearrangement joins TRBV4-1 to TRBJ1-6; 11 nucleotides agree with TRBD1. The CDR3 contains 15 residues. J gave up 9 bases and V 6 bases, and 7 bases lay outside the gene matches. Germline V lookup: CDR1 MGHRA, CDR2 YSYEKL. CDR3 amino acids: CASSFSGTGGSPLHF. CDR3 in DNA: TGCGCCAGCAGTTTTTCCGGGACAGGGGGTTCACCCCTCCACTTT.

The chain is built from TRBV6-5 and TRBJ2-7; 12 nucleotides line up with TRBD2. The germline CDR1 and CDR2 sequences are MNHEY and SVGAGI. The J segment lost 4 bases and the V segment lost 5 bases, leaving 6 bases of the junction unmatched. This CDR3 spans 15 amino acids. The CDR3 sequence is CASSVWTSGVYEQYF. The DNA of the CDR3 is TGTGCCAGCAGTGTTTGGACTAGCGGGGTGTACGAGCAGTACTTC.

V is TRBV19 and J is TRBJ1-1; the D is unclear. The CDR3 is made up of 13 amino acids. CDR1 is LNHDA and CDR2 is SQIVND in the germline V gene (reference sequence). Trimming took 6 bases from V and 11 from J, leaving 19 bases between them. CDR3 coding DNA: TGTGCCAGTAGCCGTTCAGTCCTAACGGGGGCTTTCTTT. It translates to CASSRSVLTGAFF.

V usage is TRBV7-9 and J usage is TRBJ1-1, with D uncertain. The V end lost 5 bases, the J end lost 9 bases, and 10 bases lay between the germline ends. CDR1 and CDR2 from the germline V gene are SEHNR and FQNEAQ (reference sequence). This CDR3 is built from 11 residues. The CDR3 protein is CASSKLTQAFF. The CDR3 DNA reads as TGTGCCAGCAGCAAACTAACCCAAGCTTTCTTT.

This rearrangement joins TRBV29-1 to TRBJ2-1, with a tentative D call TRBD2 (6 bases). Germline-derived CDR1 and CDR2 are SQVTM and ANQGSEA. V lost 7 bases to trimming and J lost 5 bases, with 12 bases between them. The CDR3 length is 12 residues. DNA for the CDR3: TGCAGCGAATGGGACTCTAACAATGAGCAGTTCTTC. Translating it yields CSEWDSNNEQFF.

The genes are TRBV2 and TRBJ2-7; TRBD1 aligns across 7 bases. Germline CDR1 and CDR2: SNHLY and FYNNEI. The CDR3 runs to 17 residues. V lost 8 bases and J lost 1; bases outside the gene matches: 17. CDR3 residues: CASLKRTRQGGSYEQYF. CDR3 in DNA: TGTGCCAGCTTAAAACGAACCCGACAGGGTGGATCCTACGAGCAGTACTTC. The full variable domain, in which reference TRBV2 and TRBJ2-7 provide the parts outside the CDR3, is EPEVTQTPSHQVTQMGQEVILRCVPISNHLYFYWYRQILGQKVEFLVSFYNNEISEKSEIFDDQFSVERPDGSNFTLKIRSTKLEDSAMYFCASLKRTRQGGSYEQYFGPGTRLTVT.

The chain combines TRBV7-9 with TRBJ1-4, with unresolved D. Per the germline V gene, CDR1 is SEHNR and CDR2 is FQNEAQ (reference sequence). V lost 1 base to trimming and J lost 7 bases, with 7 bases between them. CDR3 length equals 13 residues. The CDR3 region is CASSLVRGEKLFF. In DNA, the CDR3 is TGTGCCAGCAGCTTAGTACGAGGTGAAAAACTGTTTTTT.

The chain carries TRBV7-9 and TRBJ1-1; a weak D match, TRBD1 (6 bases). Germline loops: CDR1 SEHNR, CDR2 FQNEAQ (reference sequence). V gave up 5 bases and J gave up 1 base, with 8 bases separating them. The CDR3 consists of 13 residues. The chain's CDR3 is CASSIQGNTEAFF. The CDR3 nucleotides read TGTGCCAGCAGCATACAGGGGAACACTGAAGCTTTCTTT.

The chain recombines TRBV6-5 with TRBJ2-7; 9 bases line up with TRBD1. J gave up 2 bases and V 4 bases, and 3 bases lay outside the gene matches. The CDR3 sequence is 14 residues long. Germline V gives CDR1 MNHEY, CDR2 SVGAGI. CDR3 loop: CASSWTGVAYEQYF. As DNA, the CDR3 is TGTGCCAGCAGTTGGACAGGGGTCGCCTACGAGCAGTACTTC.

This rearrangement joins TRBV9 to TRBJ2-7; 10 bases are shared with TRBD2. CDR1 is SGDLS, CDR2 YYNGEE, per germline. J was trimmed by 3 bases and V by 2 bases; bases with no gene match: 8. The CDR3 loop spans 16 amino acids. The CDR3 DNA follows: TGTGCCAGCAGCGTTAGCAGACTAGCGGGTGACTACGAGCAGTACTTC. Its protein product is CASSVSRLAGDYEQYF.

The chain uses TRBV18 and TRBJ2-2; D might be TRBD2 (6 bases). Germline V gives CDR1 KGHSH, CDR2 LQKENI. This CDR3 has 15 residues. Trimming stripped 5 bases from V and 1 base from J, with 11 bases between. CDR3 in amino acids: CASSAGTQNTGELFF. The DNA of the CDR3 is TGTGCCAGCTCAGCCGGGACTCAGAACACCGGGGAGCTGTTTTTT.